These 18 T cell receptor beta chains share one sample of origin, sequenced in a study of CD8 T cells in Susac syndrome. Random-hexamer reverse transcription was applied to about 0.5 to 1 ug RNA. Each CDR3 protein gets one entry after TCRdb re-called the immunoSEQ multiplex PCR reads with MiXCR. The data contain approximately 110,000 distinct CDR3 sequences, 90% to 95% of them seen just once; the ten biggest clones take up 0.07% to 0.09%. Sequencing was done on a sample of CD4+ T cells from PBMCs. The receptor source for this set is a human donor in good health.

This chain links TRBV7-2 with TRBJ1-5; TRBD1 matches 7 bases. Germline values: CDR1 SGHTA, CDR2 FQGNSA. The CDR3 extends over 16 amino acids. Unmatched junction bases numbered 10, after V lost 5 bases and J lost 3 bases. The CDR3 region is CASSPQGRGHNQPQHF. The CDR3 DNA reads TGTGCCAGCAGCCCCCAAGGGAGGGGGCACAATCAGCCCCAGCATTTT.

V and J are TRBV4-3 and TRBJ1-1, with D unclear. The ends were cut back, 2 bases at V and 0 bases at J, with 4 bases in the middle. Per the germline V gene, CDR1 is LGHNA and CDR2 is YSLEER. The length of the CDR3 is 13 residues. CDR3: CASSQHLNTEAFF. CDR3 in DNA: TGCGCCAGCAGCCAACACCTGAACACTGAAGCTTTCTTT.

This chain links TRBV5-1 with TRBJ2-1, with D possibly matching TRBD2 (6 bases). The CDR3 is 14 residues long. Germline values: CDR1 SGHRS, CDR2 YFSETQ. The V gene lost 0 bases and the J gene lost 5 bases, with 9 bases spanning the gap. CDR3 in amino acids: CASSLGAGHNEQFF. The CDR3, as DNA: TGCGCCAGCAGCTTGGGCGCGGGGCACAATGAGCAGTTCTTC. Full variable domain (rest looked up from reference TRBV5-1 and TRBJ2-1): KAGVTQTPRYLIKTRGQQVTLSCSPISGHRSVSWYQQTPGQGLQFLFEYFSETQRNKGNFPGRFSGRQFSNSRSEMNVSTLELGDSALYLCASSLGAGHNEQFFGPGTRLTVL.

The V and J genes are TRBV7-9 and TRBJ2-5, with D unresolved. The V end lost 5 bases, the J end lost 1 base, and 5 bases lay between the germline ends. CDR3 size: 12 residues. Per germline, CDR1 SEHNR and CDR2 FQNEAQ (reference sequence). The CDR3 loop is CASSPIQETQYF. CDR3 in DNA: TGTGCCAGCAGCCCCATCCAAGAGACCCAGTACTTC.

The rearrangement joins TRBV6-1 to TRBJ2-4, with D possibly matching TRBD1 (8 bases). CDR1 and CDR2 (germline): MNHNS, SASEGT. The CDR3 loop spans 21 amino acids. Trimming cost V 8 bases and J 3 bases, with 35 bases left between them. The CDR3, as DNA: TGTGCCAGCTCGGGCCGGGACAGGTTGCGCGGGAGTGATTATGGCAAAAACATTCAGTACTTC. Protein: CASSGRDRLRGSDYGKNIQYF.

This clonotype was recorded only once. This CDR3 reads CSVEVAASTDTQYF. The DNA for the CDR3 is TGCAGCGTTGAGGTAGCGGCTAGCACAGATACGCAGTATTTT. The V gene is TRBV29-1, the J gene TRBJ2-3; tentative D call: TRBD2 (6 bases). CDR1 SQVTM and CDR2 ANQGSEA come from the germline V gene. There are 14 residues in the CDR3. V was pared by 3 bases and J by 0 bases, with 10 bases between.

This clonotype turned up a few times. The chain recombines TRBV5-1 with TRBJ2-3; D may be TRBD2 (6 bases). The CDR3 runs to 14 residues. Germline V gene data show CDR1 as SGHRS and CDR2 as YFSETQ. V dropped 7 bases and J dropped 2 bases, with 14 bases sitting between them. The CDR3 is CASSQQDYTDTQYF. DNA of the CDR3: TGCGCCAGCTCACAACAGGACTACACAGATACGCAGTATTTT.

The V gene is TRBV3-1, the J gene TRBJ1-1; 8 nucleotides agree with TRBD1. CDR3 length: 13 amino acids. V gave up 4 bases and J gave up 7 bases; unmatched junction bases: 5. The germline V gene has CDR1 LGHDT and CDR2 YNNKEL (reference sequence). The chain's CDR3 is CASSRQGAGEAFF. CDR3 nucleotide sequence: TGTGCCAGCAGCCGCCAGGGGGCAGGTGAAGCTTTCTTT.

The rearrangement uses TRBV29-1 and TRBJ1-2; no reliable D call. The germline gives CDR1 SQVTM, CDR2 ANQGSEA. V lost 6 bases and J lost 1, with 6 bases in between. The CDR3 has 11 amino acids. CDR3 in amino acids: CSVTLNYGYTF. CDR3 bases: TGCAGCGTGACACTTAACTATGGCTACACCTTC.

The gene calls are TRBV5-1 and TRBJ2-7; D call uncertain. The germline V and J ends were trimmed by 0 bases and 3 bases, with 10 bases remaining between them. The CDR3 spans 14 residues. CDR1 is SGHRS and CDR2 is YFSETQ in the germline V gene. DNA of the CDR3: TGCGCCAGCAGCTTGGGCGGTCGGGTCTACGAGCAGTACTTC. It codes for CASSLGGRVYEQYF.

This sequence joins TRBV29-1 and TRBJ1-5, with 8 bases fitting TRBD1. Germline V gene lookup returns CDR1 SQVTM and CDR2 ANQGSEA. Unmatched junction bases numbered 4, after V lost 6 bases and J lost 0 bases. CDR3 length: 14 residues. The CDR3 bases are TGCAGCGTGGCACAGGGGGATAGCAATCAGCCCCAGCATTTT. Its translation: CSVAQGDSNQPQHF.

CDR3: CASKESNQPQHF. Written as DNA, the CDR3 is TGTGCCAGCAAGGAGAGCAATCAGCCCCAGCATTTT. The chain is built from TRBV12-3 or TRBV12-4 and TRBJ1-5; D gene ambiguous. V lost 7 bases and J lost 1, with 5 bases in between. The CDR3 sequence is 12 residues long.

The chain is built from TRBV6-5 and TRBJ2-1; tentatively, D is TRBD1 or TRBD2 (6 bases each). This CDR3 contains 16 residues. V lost 0 bases, J lost 10 bases, and 19 bases lay in between. Germline assignment: CDR1 MNHEY and CDR2 SVGAGI. DNA of the CDR3: TGTGCCAGCAGTTACTCGGGGGGCATCGCCTCAATAGAGCAGTTCTTC. Translation gives CASSYSGGIASIEQFF.

The gene calls are TRBV19 and TRBJ2-2; the D call may be TRBD1 or TRBD2 (5 bases each). CDR3 length equals 14 residues. V was trimmed by 6 bases and J by 6 bases, leaving 14 bases between them. Germline loops: CDR1 LNHDA, CDR2 SQIVND (reference sequence). The CDR3 reads CASREGIGSGELFF. CDR3 DNA sequence: TGTGCCAGTAGAGAGGGGATTGGGTCCGGGGAGCTGTTTTTT.

CDR3 in DNA: TGTGCCTGGAGAATCGCGGATCGGGCTTTCTTT. Translation gives CAWRIADRAFF. The chain joins TRBV30 to TRBJ1-1; D not resolved. Germline assignment: CDR1 GTSNPN and CDR2 SVGIG (reference sequence). CDR3 length equals 11 residues. Trimming removed 3 bases from V and 11 bases from J, with 13 bases in between.

The chain carries TRBV5-6 and TRBJ2-7; D might be TRBD1 or TRBD2, each matching 6 bases. CDR3 length: 14 residues. Germline V gene data show CDR1 as SGHDT and CDR2 as YYEEEE. Trimming removed 0 bases from V and 3 bases from J, with 10 bases in between. CDR3 sequence reads: CASSLAGAVYEQYF. Written as DNA, the CDR3 is TGTGCCAGCAGCTTGGCGGGGGCGGTCTACGAGCAGTACTTC.

V gene TRBV3-1 combines with J gene TRBJ2-7, with 14 bases identical to TRBD2. The CDR3 is made up of 15 amino acids. V lost 4 bases, J lost 2 bases, and 1 base stayed unmatched. Germline V gives CDR1 LGHDT, CDR2 YNNKEL (reference sequence). The chain's CDR3 is CASSRLAGGTYEQYF. The CDR3 DNA reads TGTGCCAGCAGCCGACTAGCGGGGGGGACCTACGAGCAGTACTTC.

The rearrangement uses TRBV7-2 and TRBJ1-1; D uncertain. The CDR3 covers 12 residues. The V gene lost 2 bases and the J gene lost 5 bases, with 6 bases spanning the gap. Germline CDR1 reads SGHTA; CDR2 reads FQGNSA. The CDR3 spells CASSLTPTEAFF. The CDR3 nucleotides read TGTGCCAGCAGCTTAACGCCGACTGAAGCTTTCTTT. The complete variable domain, with remaining parts taken from reference TRBV7-2 and TRBJ1-1, reads GAGVSQSPSNKVTEKGKDVELRCDPISGHTALYWYRQSLGQGLEFLIYFQGNSAPDKSGLPSDRFSAERTGGSVSTLTIQRTQQEDSAVYLCASSLTPTEAFFGQGTRLTVV.